This T cell receptor beta chain comes out of a study of blood T cell repertoires in COVID-19. Study-level background: PBMCs, B-cell-depleted T cells, or T cells were the source of the cDNA or gDNA that made up the material.

Produced via immunoSEQ multiplex PCR; TCRdb's table is partial and in-frame only. Of approximately 200,000 clones listed, almost 90% were seen once; the top ten hold 1.4% to 1.5%. A single count supports this clone. The sample comprised peripheral blood. The TCR originated in a man aged 18 to 35 with active or convalescent COVID-19.

CDR3 coding DNA: TGTGCCAGCAGTTACTACGAGCAGTACTTC. Amino acid sequence: CASSYYEQYF. The chain carries TRBV2 and TRBJ2-7; unclear D gene. CDR1 SNHLY and CDR2 FYNNEI come from the germline V gene. The CDR3 extends over 10 amino acids. V shed 5 bases and J shed 3 bases, with 2 bases lying between them.